These T cell receptor beta chains were read from a single sample in a study of T cells in Graves' hyperthyroidism and ophthalmopathy. TCRdb analysed the multiplex PCR reads with MiXCR anew, one entry per CDR3 protein. The repertoire consists of 550,000 to 700,000 distinct CDR3 sequences, with around 42% occurring once and the leading ten covering around a fifth. Sequencing input: peripheral blood or thyroid tissue (not recorded which). Source of these receptors: an adult woman with Graves' disease, either hyperthyroidism or ophthalmopathy (not recorded which). The CDR3 runs from the conserved cysteine through the conserved F or W. The order of the fields is V gene, D gene, J gene, clone size, CDR3 protein, CDR3 DNA. A D gene is named only where the DNA matches it firmly. Size tells how often a clone was seen (once, few, many) or the class of an expanded clone, and some rows leave it out.

V gene: TRBV20-1; D gene: TRBD2; J gene: TRBJ2-7; clone size: NA; CDR3 protein: CSATAGVNEQYF; CDR3 DNA: TGCAGTGCTACCGCGGGGGTGAACGAGCAGTACTTC
V gene: TRBV20-1; D gene: TRBD2; J gene: TRBJ2-3; clone size: NA; CDR3 protein: CSAQIAGGSDTQYF; CDR3 DNA: TGCAGTGCCCAAATAGCGGGAGGGTCCGATACGCAGTATTTT
V gene: TRBV6-6; D gene: TRBD2; J gene: TRBJ2-7; clone size: many; CDR3 protein: CASSSAGGPRLQYF; CDR3 DNA: TGTGCCAGCAGTTCCGCGGGAGGCCCCCGCCTGCAGTACTTC
V gene: TRBV7-3; D gene: NA; J gene: TRBJ2-2; clone size: many; CDR3 protein: CATGAAGRHTGELFF; CDR3 DNA: TGTGCCACGGGCGCCGCAGGCAGGCACACCGGGGAGCTGTTTTTT
V gene: TRBV10-3; D gene: NA; J gene: TRBJ1-1; clone size: NA; CDR3 protein: CAISEVDNTEAFF; CDR3 DNA: TGTGCCATCAGTGAGGTAGACAACACTGAAGCTTTCTTT
V gene: TRBV29-1; D gene: NA; J gene: TRBJ1-2; clone size: few; CDR3 protein: CSAGAANYGYTF; CDR3 DNA: TGCAGCGCGGGGGCGGCTAACTATGGCTACACCTTC
V gene: TRBV20-1; D gene: NA; J gene: TRBJ2-7; clone size: NA; CDR3 protein: CSAGLGGIGTYEQYF; CDR3 DNA: TGCAGTGCTGGACTGGGGGGAATAGGCACCTACGAGCAGTACTTC
V gene: TRBV5-1; D gene: NA; J gene: TRBJ2-6; clone size: many; CDR3 protein: CASSLFRESSGANVLTF; CDR3 DNA: TGCGCCAGCAGCTTGTTCAGGGAAAGCTCTGGGGCCAACGTCCTGACTTTC
V gene: TRBV20-1; D gene: NA; J gene: TRBJ1-3; clone size: many; CDR3 protein: CSAGPTGNTIYF; CDR3 DNA: TGCAGTGCCGGGCCCACTGGAAACACCATATATTTT
V gene: TRBV7-9; D gene: NA; J gene: TRBJ2-7; clone size: few; CDR3 protein: CASSPSPPGNEQYF; CDR3 DNA: TGTGCCAGCTCACCAAGTCCCCCAGGGAACGAGCAGTACTTC
V gene: TRBV14; D gene: TRBD1; J gene: TRBJ1-1; clone size: NA; CDR3 protein: CASSQVDRGTAFF; CDR3 DNA: TGTGCCAGCAGCCAAGTGGACAGGGGTACAGCTTTCTTT
V gene: TRBV20-1; D gene: NA; J gene: TRBJ1-1; clone size: NA; CDR3 protein: CSARDPGRNTEAFF; CDR3 DNA: TGCAGTGCTAGAGATCCGGGCAGGAACACTGAAGCTTTCTTT
V gene: TRBV20-1; D gene: NA; J gene: TRBJ1-1; clone size: NA; CDR3 protein: CSAISESSNTEAFF; CDR3 DNA: TGCAGTGCCATCAGTGAGTCGTCGAACACTGAAGCTTTCTTT